A single sample is the source of the 21 T cell receptor beta chains below, sequenced in a study of CD8+ T cells in alopecia areata. Extracted RNA was reverse transcribed into cDNA, the sequencing template. Profiling relied on immunoSEQ multiplex PCR, and the TCRdb table lists in-frame clones only, not all of them. The sample contains roughly 180,000 clones, 63% of which appear only once. Here the sequenced sample was CD4+ T cells sorted from blood, taken at week 0. The receptor set was obtained from a human donor with alopecia areata.

The CDR3 protein is CSARNSQTETQYF. In DNA, the CDR3 is TGCAGCGCTCGGAACAGCCAGACGGAGACCCAGTACTTC. This sequence joins TRBV29-1 and TRBJ2-5; no firm D call. The germline V and J ends were trimmed by 7 bases and 5 bases, with 17 bases remaining between them. The CDR3 extends over 13 amino acids. Germline lookup yields CDR1 SQVTM and CDR2 ANQGSEA.

This clone was found a few times. The CDR3 DNA follows: TGTGCCAGTTCCTTAAGCGGGACAGCTAACTATGGCTACACCTTC. Residues: CASSLSGTANYGYTF. The chain uses TRBV19 and TRBJ1-2, with 7 bases that match TRBD1. The CDR3 length is 15 residues. V shed 8 bases, J shed 0 bases, and the junction held 9 bases outside the gene matches. Germline V gene lookup returns CDR1 LNHDA and CDR2 SQIVND (reference sequence).

This clone was seen a handful of times. The same CDR3 also results from other DNA sequences found in this sample. The gene calls are TRBV7-6 and TRBJ2-7, with TRBD1 as a possible D gene (5 bases). The V gene's germline CDR1 is SGHVS and CDR2 FNYEAQ. Trimming pared 5 bases from V and 4 bases from J, leaving 9 bases between. The CDR3 totals 12 residues. Here the CDR3 reads CASSPPGYEQYF. CDR3 nucleotide sequence: TGTGCCAGCAGCCCCCCAGGGTACGAGCAGTACTTC. Looking up the rest from reference TRBV7-6 and TRBJ2-7 gives the full variable domain: GAGVSQSPRYKVTKRGQDVALRCDPISGHVSLYWYRQALGQGPEFLTYFNYEAQQDKSGLPNDRFSAERPEGSISTLTIQRTEQRDSAMYRCASSPPGYEQYFGPGTRLTVT.

The chain joins TRBV6-1 to TRBJ2-6; D is ambiguous. The CDR3 loop spans 14 amino acids. From germline, CDR1 is MNHNS and CDR2 SASEGT. V lost 4 bases and J lost 0, with 4 bases in between. CDR3 residues: CASSVLSGANVLTF. The CDR3 nucleotides are TGTGCCAGCAGTGTCCTCTCTGGGGCCAACGTCCTGACTTTC.

This clone showed up just once. Other DNA sequences from this sample encode an identical CDR3 as well. V gene TRBV5-1 combines with J gene TRBJ1-2, with D maybe TRBD1 (5 bases). Deletions cut 2 bases from V and 3 bases from J, with 8 bases between. Germline V gives CDR1 SGHRS, CDR2 YFSETQ. This CDR3 spans 13 amino acids. This CDR3 is CASSLRGDYGYTF. CDR3 in DNA: TGCGCCAGCAGCTTACGGGGGGACTATGGCTACACCTTC.

This CDR3 reads CASGWTGRVSPLHF. The CDR3 coding sequence is TGTGCCAGCGGGTGGACAGGGCGCGTTTCACCCCTCCACTTT. V gene TRBV27 combines with J gene TRBJ1-6; 8 bases map to TRBD1. The CDR3 extends over 14 amino acids. The V gene's germline CDR1 is MNHEY and CDR2 SMNVEV (reference sequence). Trimming removed 8 bases from V and 9 bases from J; junction bases left unmatched: 9.

The chain is built from TRBV7-3 and TRBJ2-1, with a possible D match to TRBD2 (6 bases). V was cut by 2 bases and J by 8 bases, with 13 bases left in between. Germline V gene sequence: CDR1 SGHTA, CDR2 FQGTGA. The CDR3 is 14 residues long. The CDR3 reads CASSLSGGVDEQFF. The CDR3 bases are TGTGCCAGCAGCTTATCGGGCGGGGTCGATGAGCAGTTCTTC. Complete variable domain (other parts from reference TRBV7-3 and TRBJ2-1): GAGVSQTPSNKVTEKGKYVELRCDPISGHTALYWYRQSLGQGPEFLIYFQGTGAADDSGLPNDRFFAVRPEGSVSTLKIQRTERGDSAVYLCASSLSGGVDEQFFGPGTRLTVL.

V gene TRBV15 combines with J gene TRBJ2-7; the D is unclear. V was shortened by 2 bases and J by 3 bases, with 14 bases between the two germline ends. CDR3 length equals 15 residues. From germline, CDR1 is LNHNV and CDR2 YYDKDF (reference sequence). In nucleotides, the CDR3 is TGTGCCACCAGCAGAAGGGATGTGGTACTCTACGAGCAGTACTTC. Translation: CATSRRDVVLYEQYF.

The chain is built from TRBV4-3 and TRBJ1-6; D remains unclear. Germline V gene lookup returns CDR1 LGHNA and CDR2 YSLEER. The CDR3 has 16 residues. Trimming removed 0 bases from V and 6 bases from J, with 12 bases in between. CDR3 coding DNA: TGCGCCAGCAGCCAAGATTTAGGCACTCTTAATTCACCCCTCCACTTT. Its translation is CASSQDLGTLNSPLHF.

This chain's CDR3 is CASSIKNIQYF. The CDR3 nucleotides read TGTGCCAGCAGCATAAAAAACATTCAGTACTTC. V is TRBV5-6 and J is TRBJ2-4; D is unclear. Germline CDR1 and CDR2: SGHDT and YYEEEE. The ends were cut back, 4 bases at V and 4 bases at J, with 3 bases in the middle. The CDR3 is made up of 11 amino acids.

The V gene is TRBV2, the J gene TRBJ2-2; D perhaps matches TRBD2 (6 bases). The CDR3 extends over 16 amino acids. Trimming stripped 7 bases from V and 4 bases from J, with 19 bases between. The germline gives CDR1 SNHLY, CDR2 FYNNEI. This chain's CDR3 is CASKRRDTRSTGELFF. The DNA of the CDR3 is TGTGCCAGCAAACGGAGGGATACACGAAGCACCGGGGAGCTGTTTTTT.

The chain has TRBV29-1 and TRBJ2-7; 8 nucleotides agree with TRBD1. Trimming took 6 bases from V and 7 from J; bases not matched to a gene: 17. The CDR3 runs to 15 residues. Germline V gene sequence: CDR1 SQVTM, CDR2 ANQGSEA. CDR3 coding DNA: TGCAGCGTCCCCGTTGCCGGACAGGGCAATGGGGAGCAGTACTTC. Translation: CSVPVAGQGNGEQYF.

The V and J genes are TRBV30 and TRBJ1-4, with a possible D match to TRBD1 (5 bases). Germline CDR1 GTSNPN, CDR2 SVGIG (reference sequence). The CDR3 runs to 14 residues. With 3 bases removed from V and 8 bases from J, the gap between germline ends came to 16 bases. The CDR3 nucleotides read TGTGCCTGGAGCTACCATTCGGGACGCGAAAAACTGTTTTTT. This sequence encodes CAWSYHSGREKLFF.

As to this clone: Other nucleotide sequences in the sample specify the same CDR3. This sequence joins TRBV5-1 and TRBJ1-2, with unresolved D. The CDR3 length is 13 residues. Trimming stripped 2 bases from V and 8 bases from J, with 13 bases between. Germline CDR1 SGHRS, CDR2 YFSETQ. The CDR3 sequence: CASSFRGAEGYTF. The CDR3 DNA reads as TGCGCCAGCAGCTTCAGAGGTGCTGAGGGCTACACCTTC.

This clone was seen more than once but under ten times. The CDR3 protein is CARGGETQYF. The CDR3 DNA reads TGTGCCAGAGGCGGGGAGACCCAGTACTTC. The J gene is TRBJ2-5, the V gene TRBV5-4; TRBD2 is a possible D gene (5 bases). V lost 8 bases, J lost 5 bases, and 7 bases lay in between. This CDR3 region has 10 residues. The germline V gene has CDR1 SGHNT and CDR2 YYREEE (reference sequence).

The table lists this clone with a few counts. V gene TRBV4-1 combines with J gene TRBJ2-1; D possibly corresponds to TRBD2 (5 bases). CDR1 and CDR2 from the germline V gene are MGHRA and YSYEKL. This CDR3 has 15 residues. Trimming took off 0 bases at V and 9 bases at J, with 15 bases between the two ends. CDR3 in DNA: TGCGCCAGCAGCCAAGAATGGCCGGGGTCGGGTGAGCAGTTCTTC. It specifies CASSQEWPGSGEQFF.

The chain uses TRBV6-6 and TRBJ2-1; maybe TRBD1 (6 bases). This CDR3 spans 12 amino acids. V was cut by 4 bases and J by 8 bases, with 9 bases left in between. Germline CDR1 MNHNY, CDR2 SVGAGI (reference sequence). Here the CDR3 reads CASSSRQDEQFF. For the CDR3, the DNA is TGTGCCAGCAGTTCCCGACAGGATGAGCAGTTCTTC.

This clone turned up a few times. The sample contains more than one DNA sequence encoding this CDR3. The J gene is TRBJ1-1, the V gene TRBV6-1, with D tentatively TRBD1 (6 bases). The CDR3 is made up of 15 amino acids. V lost 5 bases and J 0 bases, leaving 13 bases between the germline ends. Germline-derived CDR1 and CDR2 are MNHNS and SASEGT. The CDR3 sequence: CASSPTTGLNTEAFF. The CDR3 DNA reads TGTGCCAGCAGTCCTACGACAGGACTGAACACTGAAGCTTTCTTT.

The rearrangement joins TRBV29-1 to TRBJ1-2, with D possibly matching TRBD1 (5 bases). The CDR3 contains 14 residues. Deletions cut 3 bases from V and 4 bases from J, with 15 bases between. Germline assignment: CDR1 SQVTM and CDR2 ANQGSEA. The DNA of the CDR3 is TGCAGCGTTGAGCCTTGGGGGACCCTCTATGGCTACACCTTC. Its translation is CSVEPWGTLYGYTF. The whole variable domain, remainder taken from reference TRBV29-1 and TRBJ1-2, is SAVISQKPSRDICQRGTSLTIQCQVDSQVTMMFWYRQQPGQSLTLIATANQGSEATYESGFVIDKFPISRPNLTFSTLTVSNMSPEDSSIYLCSVEPWGTLYGYTFGSGTRLTVV.

V gene TRBV9 combines with J gene TRBJ2-1, with D tentatively TRBD1 or TRBD2 (5 bases each). Germline V gives CDR1 SGDLS, CDR2 YYNGEE. CDR3 length: 14 residues. The ends were cut back, 0 bases at V and 8 bases at J, with 12 bases in the middle. The CDR3 here is CASSVAGTLDEQFF. CDR3 bases: TGTGCCAGCAGCGTAGCAGGGACCCTCGATGAGCAGTTCTTC. The full variable domain, its missing parts supplied by reference TRBV9 and TRBJ2-1, is DSGVTQTPKHLITATGQRVTLRCSPRSGDLSVYWYQQSLDQGLQFLIQYYNGEERAKGNILERFSAQQFPDLHSELNLSSLELGDSALYFCASSVAGTLDEQFFGPGTRLTVL.

The CDR3 coding sequence is TGCGCCAGCAGCCACCCAGCCAAATCGACTAGCGGGGAGAAGAGCACCGGGGAGCTGTTTTTT. It yields the protein CASSHPAKSTSGEKSTGELFF. The rearrangement uses TRBV4-1 and TRBJ2-2; 11 bases are a match to TRBD2. CDR1 MGHRA and CDR2 YSYEKL come from the germline V gene. With 3 bases clipped from V and 4 bases from J, the junction kept 19 bases outside the gene matches. The CDR3 contains 21 residues.